This T cell receptor (beta chain) comes out of a study of OX40 agonist ivuxolimab in advanced cancers. Findings of the study overall: Which antigen the expanded peripheral T cells recognized is unknown.

To note about this clone: Its antigen remains unidentified.

Assay used: immunoSEQ multiplex PCR; TCRdb lists only in-frame clones, some missing. This table holds 35,000 or so clones, more than 70% found once. This CDR3 contains 14 residues. The germline V and J ends were trimmed by 7 bases and 3 bases, with 15 bases remaining between them. Germline values: CDR1 MNHEY, CDR2 SVGAGI. This TCR was sampled from an adult with an advanced solid tumor such as melanoma, head and neck, liver or kidney cancer. The rearrangement uses TRBV6-5 and TRBJ1-1, with no clear D. Sample: CD4+ or CD8+ T cells sorted from blood, taken in a trial of the OX40 agonist ivuxolimab. The CDR3 DNA is TGTGCCAGCAACCTACAGAATTCTGACACTGAAGCTTTCTTT. Residues: CASNLQNSDTEAFF.